This is a list of T cell receptor beta chains from one sample in a study of T cells in Graves' hyperthyroidism and ophthalmopathy. Each CDR3 protein is one row after TCRdb ran MiXCR on the multiplex PCR reads. The table records about 270,000 distinct CDR3 sequences, about 16% of them present only once. Input material: blood. These receptors originate from a woman between 50 and 59 years old with Graves' hyperthyroidism that later progressed to Graves' ophthalmopathy. CDR3s include the opening cysteine and the closing phenylalanine or tryptophan. A D gene is named only where the DNA matches it firmly. Expanded clones get a size class; other rows say once, few or many, or leave the size out.

V gene: TRBV5-1; D gene: .; J gene: TRBJ2-1; clone size: many; CDR3 protein: CASSLSAGASYNEQFF; CDR3 DNA: TGCGCCAGCAGCTTGTCGGCGGGCGCTTCCTACAATGAGCAGTTCTTC
V gene: TRBV10-3; D gene: TRBD1; J gene: TRBJ1-1; clone size: many; CDR3 protein: CAISEYRTGRTEAFF; CDR3 DNA: TGTGCCATCAGTGAGTATCGGACAGGGAGGACTGAAGCTTTCTTT
V gene: TRBV7-9; D gene: .; J gene: TRBJ1-1; clone size: many; CDR3 protein: CASSLVQGGTEAFF; CDR3 DNA: TGTGCCAGCAGCTTAGTGCAAGGGGGCACTGAAGCTTTCTTT
V gene: TRBV5-1; D gene: .; J gene: TRBJ2-1; clone size: few; CDR3 protein: CASSLELGNYNEQFF; CDR3 DNA: TGCGCCAGCAGCTTGGAACTAGGGAACTACAATGAGCAGTTCTTC
V gene: TRBV3-1; D gene: .; J gene: TRBJ1-2; clone size: .; CDR3 protein: CASSRTVPTNYGYTF; CDR3 DNA: TGTGCCAGCAGCCGTACAGTTCCCACTAACTATGGCTACACCTTC
V gene: TRBV20-1; D gene: TRBD2; J gene: TRBJ2-7; clone size: many; CDR3 protein: CSASQEWGLGSYEQYF; CDR3 DNA: TGCAGTGCTAGCCAGGAGTGGGGACTAGGGTCCTACGAGCAGTACTTC
V gene: TRBV9; D gene: .; J gene: TRBJ1-1; clone size: few; CDR3 protein: CASSVGSLNRAFF; CDR3 DNA: TGTGCCAGCAGCGTAGGCAGTCTCAATCGAGCTTTCTTT
V gene: TRBV20-1; D gene: .; J gene: TRBJ1-5; clone size: .; CDR3 protein: CSARESNQPQHF; CDR3 DNA: TGCAGTGCTAGGGAGAGCAATCAGCCCCAGCATTTT
V gene: TRBV2; D gene: .; J gene: TRBJ2-3; clone size: many; CDR3 protein: CASSEERVPDTQYF; CDR3 DNA: TGTGCCAGCAGTGAAGAAAGGGTTCCAGATACGCAGTATTTT
V gene: TRBV20-1; D gene: .; J gene: TRBJ2-5; clone size: many; CDR3 protein: CSARREQETQYF; CDR3 DNA: TGCAGTGCTAGACGGGAACAAGAGACCCAGTACTTC
V gene: TRBV28; D gene: TRBD1; J gene: TRBJ2-7; clone size: .; CDR3 protein: CASSSVRQGIHEQYF; CDR3 DNA: TGTGCCAGCAGTTCCGTTAGACAGGGCATCCACGAGCAGTACTTC
V gene: TRBV11-2; D gene: .; J gene: TRBJ1-3; clone size: many; CDR3 protein: CASSLAPNFSGNTIYF; CDR3 DNA: TGTGCCAGCAGCTTAGCTCCGAATTTCTCTGGAAACACCATATATTTT
V gene: TRBV29-1; D gene: TRBD2; J gene: TRBJ2-1; clone size: many; CDR3 protein: CSALGGLAGMGSYNEQFF; CDR3 DNA: TGCAGCGCCCTGGGAGGACTAGCGGGAATGGGTTCCTACAATGAGCAGTTCTTC
V gene: TRBV3-1; D gene: TRBD2; J gene: TRBJ2-1; clone size: many; CDR3 protein: CASSQERGLAGVYEQFF; CDR3 DNA: TGTGCCAGCAGCCAAGAAAGGGGACTAGCGGGAGTATATGAGCAGTTCTTC
V gene: TRBV4-1; D gene: .; J gene: TRBJ2-7; clone size: .; CDR3 protein: CASSPFKGKAPREQYF; CDR3 DNA: TGCGCCAGCAGCCCTTTTAAAGGGAAGGCCCCTCGGGAGCAGTACTTC
V gene: TRBV6-1; D gene: TRBD1; J gene: TRBJ2-3; clone size: many; CDR3 protein: CASSDRGFNTDTQYF; CDR3 DNA: TGTGCCAGCAGCGACAGGGGGTTTAACACAGATACGCAGTATTTT
V gene: TRBV25-1; D gene: .; J gene: TRBJ2-3; clone size: many; CDR3 protein: CASGSRESTDTQYF; CDR3 DNA: TGTGCCAGCGGATCCCGGGAGAGCACAGATACGCAGTATTTT
V gene: TRBV20-1; D gene: TRBD2; J gene: TRBJ2-2; clone size: few; CDR3 protein: CSARGLAATGELFF; CDR3 DNA: TGCAGTGCTAGAGGGCTAGCGGCCACCGGGGAGCTGTTTTTT
V gene: TRBV7-2; D gene: .; J gene: TRBJ2-5; clone size: .; CDR3 protein: CASSLMQGETRYF; CDR3 DNA: TGTGCCAGCAGCTTAATGCAGGGAGAGACCCGGTACTTC
V gene: TRBV6-5; D gene: .; J gene: TRBJ1-1; clone size: .; CDR3 protein: CASSYSSIWVGENTEAFF; CDR3 DNA: TGTGCCAGCAGTTACTCGAGTATATGGGTTGGAGAGAACACTGAAGCTTTCTTT